Each of the 19 T cell receptor beta chains below was sequenced from the same sample in a study of CD8 T cells in ankylosing spondylitis. TCRdb processed the 5' RACE reads anew with MiXCR; each CDR3 protein has one entry. The sample contains 200,000 to 250,000 distinct CDR3 sequences, roughly a tenth of which appear only once. The sequencing sample was made of blood, either unsorted or a sorted T cell fraction (not recorded which). These receptors were collected from a male donor with ankylosing spondylitis or in good health (not recorded which).

This clonotype has a count of ten or more. The chain carries TRBV20-1 and TRBJ2-3; D is tentatively TRBD1 or TRBD2 (5 bases each). The V gene's germline CDR1 is DFQATT and CDR2 SNEGSKA (reference sequence). The CDR3 extends over 15 amino acids. V lost 0 bases and J 2 bases, leaving 12 bases between the germline ends. CDR3 loop: CSARDWGRNTDTQYF. In DNA, the CDR3 is TGCAGTGCTAGAGATTGGGGACGTAACACAGATACGCAGTATTTT.

This clonotype was recorded at least ten times. The chain couples TRBV12-3 or TRBV12-4 to TRBJ1-3; D gene unclear. There are 15 residues in the CDR3. The V end was cut by 7 bases, the J end by 9 bases, with 22 bases between. The DNA for the CDR3 is TGTGCCAGCACCCCGGGTGAGGACTCGGCTCTCACCATATATTTT. It codes for CASTPGEDSALTIYF.

This clonotype was counted many times. The V gene is TRBV19, the J gene TRBJ2-2; D not resolved. This CDR3 contains 14 residues. CDR1 LNHDA and CDR2 SQIVND come from the germline V gene (reference sequence). V lost 0 bases and J 4 bases, leaving 6 bases between the germline ends. For the CDR3, the DNA is TGTGCCAGTAGTATAGATCCTGGCACCGGGGAGCTGTTTTTT. This codes for CASSIDPGTGELFF. Complete variable domain (other parts from reference TRBV19 and TRBJ2-2): DGGITQSPKYLFRKEGQNVTLSCEQNLNHDAMYWYRQDPGQGLRLIYYSQIVNDFQKGDIAEGYSVSREKKESFPLTVTSAQKNPTAFYLCASSIDPGTGELFFGEGSRLTVL.

This clonotype came up a few times. The chain links TRBV18 to TRBJ2-7; 10 bases are shared with TRBD1. With 4 bases clipped from V and 2 bases from J, the junction kept 2 bases outside the gene matches. Germline lookup yields CDR1 KGHSH and CDR2 LQKENI. CDR3 size: 14 residues. The DNA for the CDR3 is TGTGCCAGCTCACAAGGGACAGGGGCCTACGAGCAGTACTTC. Its protein product is CASSQGTGAYEQYF.

This clonotype was recorded many times. J is TRBJ1-2 and V is TRBV20-1; TRBD1 is a possible D gene (6 bases). The ends were cut back, 3 bases at V and 8 bases at J, with 28 bases in the middle. In germline, CDR1 is DFQATT, CDR2 SNEGSKA (reference sequence). The CDR3 length is 17 residues. In nucleotides, the CDR3 is TGCAGTGCTAGGGGTAAAGGCGCAGGGGACCCTTTAGGGGGCTACACCTTC. It yields the protein CSARGKGAGDPLGGYTF.

The chain carries TRBV28 and TRBJ2-5, with a weak D call TRBD1 (6 bases). The V gene's germline CDR1 is MDHEN and CDR2 SYDVKM. V was shortened by 4 bases and J by 5 bases, with 20 bases between the two germline ends. This CDR3 spans 16 amino acids. CDR3: CASSSTGTSLAETQYF. Here the CDR3 DNA reads TGTGCCAGCAGTTCGACCGGGACATCATTAGCGGAGACCCAGTACTTC.

This clonotype was detected many times. The chain has TRBV6-5 and TRBJ1-2; D is unresolved. Germline lookup yields CDR1 MNHEY and CDR2 SVGAGI. There are 11 residues in the CDR3. V lost 6 bases to trimming and J lost 8 bases, with 10 bases between them. The DNA for the CDR3 is TGTGCCAGCAGCCCAGGTCGGGGCTACACCTTC. Its protein product is CASSPGRGYTF.

This clonotype has ten or more counts. This chain connects TRBV12-3 or TRBV12-4 to TRBJ2-7; D is undetermined. Trimming removed 4 bases at V and 2 bases at J, with 15 bases between. The CDR3 covers 15 residues. This chain's CDR3 is CASSSGSTIPYEQYF. For the CDR3, the DNA is TGTGCCAGCAGTTCTGGGTCCACCATCCCCTACGAGCAGTACTTC.

This clonotype was counted many times. V usage is TRBV7-2 and J usage is TRBJ1-5, with D hard to call. This CDR3 is built from 15 residues. Trimming removed 1 base from V and 0 bases from J, with 7 bases in between. CDR1 and CDR2 from the germline V gene are SGHTA and FQGNSA. The DNA for the CDR3 is TGTGCCAGCAGCTTAGACGGGAGTAGCAATCAGCCCCAGCATTTT. It translates to CASSLDGSSNQPQHF.

Many counts were recorded for this clonotype. This chain joins TRBV20-1 and TRBJ2-3; unclear D gene. Germline V gives CDR1 DFQATT, CDR2 SNEGSKA (reference sequence). Trimming removed 6 bases from V and 5 bases from J, with 21 bases in between. This CDR3 is 15 amino acids long. The DNA of the CDR3 is TGCAGTGCCCCCAGCTCGACGCTAGAGTTAGATACGCAGTATTTT. Protein sequence: CSAPSSTLELDTQYF.

The J gene is TRBJ2-3, the V gene TRBV9; TRBD2 agrees at 8 bases. CDR1 is SGDLS, CDR2 YYNGEE, per germline. The CDR3 covers 17 residues. The V segment lost 4 bases and the J segment 4 bases; nucleotides outside the gene matches: 14. The CDR3 bases are TGTGCCAGCAGCAAATCCCCAGCGGGACTAGGAGCAGATACGCAGTATTTT. Its protein is CASSKSPAGLGADTQYF.

This clonotype was seen many times. The V and J genes are TRBV3-1 and TRBJ2-2; unclear D gene. Germline V CDR1 and CDR2: LGHDT, YNNKEL (reference sequence). This CDR3 is built from 16 residues. Trimming removed 2 bases from V and 3 bases from J, with 13 bases in between. Written as DNA, the CDR3 is TGTGCCAGCAGCCAAAGTGGGTCAGAATACACCGGGGAGCTGTTTTTT. Translated, it gives CASSQSGSEYTGELFF.

Worth noting for this clonotype: Possible read error: a much larger clone is one base away. The chain links TRBV27 to TRBJ1-2; D ambiguous. Germline V gives CDR1 MNHEY, CDR2 SMNVEV (reference sequence). V was cut by 7 bases and J by 12 bases, with 33 bases left in between. There are 17 residues in the CDR3. The DNA for the CDR3 is TGTGCCAGCAAGTCGGCCAAAGCGCTACCTCCCTTGGGAGGCGACACCTTC. This gives the protein CASKSAKALPPLGGDTF.

This clonotype came up many times. The chain combines TRBV27 with TRBJ2-3; D not certain. V gave up 7 bases and J gave up 2 bases, with 13 bases separating them. The CDR3 consists of 14 residues. The V gene's germline CDR1 is MNHEY and CDR2 SMNVEV (reference sequence). Here the CDR3 reads CASTPRGSTDTQYF. The DNA for the CDR3 is TGTGCCAGCACGCCCCGTGGATCCACAGATACGCAGTATTTT.

This clonotype was found a few times. This sequence joins TRBV19 and TRBJ1-1, with a possible D match to TRBD1 (5 bases). CDR1 and CDR2 from the germline V gene are LNHDA and SQIVND (reference sequence). This CDR3 comprises 13 residues. V was trimmed by 5 bases and J by 0 bases, leaving 7 bases between them. CDR3 DNA: TGTGCCAGTAGTGACAGTATGAACACTGAAGCTTTCTTT. This sequence encodes CASSDSMNTEAFF.

Many counts were recorded for this clonotype. The chain links TRBV3-1 to TRBJ2-2, with D possibly being TRBD1 (6 bases). The V end was cut by 3 bases, the J end by 0 bases, with 8 bases between. Looked up from germline, CDR1 is LGHDT and CDR2 is YNNKEL (reference sequence). The CDR3 totals 15 residues. CDR3 in amino acids: CASSHRGPNTGELFF. The CDR3 DNA reads as TGTGCCAGCAGCCACAGGGGCCCGAACACCGGGGAGCTGTTTTTT.

Remarks on this clonotype: It is likely a read error, because the conserved phenylalanine at the end of the CDR3 is missing. The chain carries TRBV15 and TRBJ2-5, with D hard to call. The germline V gene encodes CDR1 LNHNV and CDR2 YYDKDF (reference sequence). The CDR3 loop spans 14 amino acids. The DNA of the CDR3 is TGTGCCACCAGCGGAGACTGGATACAAGAGACCCAGTACTTG. Protein product: CATSGDWIQETQYL.

This clonotype was recorded at least ten times. The chain links TRBV9 to TRBJ2-3; no clear D gene. Germline V CDR1 and CDR2: SGDLS, YYNGEE. V dropped 7 bases and J dropped 2 bases, with 20 bases sitting between them. The CDR3 is made up of 16 amino acids. The CDR3 sequence is CASGGVVGDVTDTQYF. DNA for the CDR3: TGTGCCAGCGGTGGGGTTGTAGGAGATGTCACAGATACGCAGTATTTT.

This clonotype was observed at least ten times. The chain carries TRBV5-1 and TRBJ2-1; 9 nucleotides line up with TRBD2. The CDR3 has 16 amino acids. J was trimmed by 2 bases and V by 0 bases; bases with no gene match: 3. Germline V gene data show CDR1 as SGHRS and CDR2 as YFSETQ. The CDR3 DNA follows: TGCGCCAGCAGCTTGGAAGCGGGGGGACCCTACAATGAGCAGTTCTTC. Translated, it gives CASSLEAGGPYNEQFF.